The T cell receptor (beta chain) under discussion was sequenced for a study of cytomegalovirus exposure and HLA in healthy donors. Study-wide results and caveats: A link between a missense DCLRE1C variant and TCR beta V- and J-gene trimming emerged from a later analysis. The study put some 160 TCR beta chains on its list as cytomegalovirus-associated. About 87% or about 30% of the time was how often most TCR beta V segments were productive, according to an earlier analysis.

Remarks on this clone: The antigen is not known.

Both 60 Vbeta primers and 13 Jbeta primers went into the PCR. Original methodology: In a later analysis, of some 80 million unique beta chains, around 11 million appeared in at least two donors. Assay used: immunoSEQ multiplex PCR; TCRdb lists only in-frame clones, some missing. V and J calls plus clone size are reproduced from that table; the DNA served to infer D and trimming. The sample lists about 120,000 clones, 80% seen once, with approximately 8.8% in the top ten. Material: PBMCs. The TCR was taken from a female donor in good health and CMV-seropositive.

The CDR3 loop reads CASSLMDRMSNQPQHF. DNA of the CDR3: TGTGCCAGCAGCCTCATGGACAGGATGAGCAATCAGCCCCAGCATTTT. The rearrangement links TRBV5-6 to TRBJ1-5; 7 nucleotides match TRBD1. V gave up 4 bases and J gave up 1 base; unmatched junction bases: 8. This CDR3 comprises 16 residues. Germline V lookup: CDR1 SGHDT, CDR2 YYEEEE.